The 3 T cell receptor beta chains presented below share a single source sample, sequenced in a study of cytomegalovirus exposure and HLA in healthy donors. Measured with immunoSEQ multiplex PCR; TCRdb has only the in-frame clones, and not every one. The repertoire consists of 100,000 to 150,000 clones, with 85% to 90% occurring once and the leading ten covering around 1.9%. Sequenced: PBMCs. The receptors were sampled from a woman aged 25-40 years in good health and CMV-seronegative.

The chain couples TRBV2 to TRBJ1-5, with D possibly being TRBD1 (5 bases). The V and J ends lost 6 bases and 0 bases respectively, with 12 bases between them. Germline CDR1 is SNHLY and CDR2 is FYNNEI. CDR3 length equals 15 residues. CDR3: CASSSRAYSNQPQHF. In DNA form, the CDR3 reads TGTGCCAGCAGCAGCAGGGCTTATAGCAATCAGCCCCAGCATTTT.

The V call is TRBV4-3, the J call TRBJ1-5; 9 bases agree with TRBD1. V lost 4 bases to trimming and J lost 6 bases; unmatched junction nucleotides: 7. The CDR3 spans 15 residues. Per the germline V gene, CDR1 is LGHNA and CDR2 is YSLEER. CDR3 nucleotide sequence: TGCGCCAGCAGCCCCGGACAGGGGCCGAGTCAGCCCCAGCATTTT. Translating gives CASSPGQGPSQPQHF.

This clone has only a few counts. The chain is built from TRBV10-2 and TRBJ2-7, with D perhaps TRBD1 (6 bases). The V and J ends lost 7 bases and 3 bases respectively, with 16 bases between them. In germline, CDR1 is WSHSY, CDR2 SAAADI. CDR3 length equals 14 residues. CDR3 sequence reads: CASNPGEKVYEQYF. The CDR3 bases are TGCGCCAGCAACCCAGGGGAGAAAGTCTACGAGCAGTACTTC.